These T cell receptor beta chains were read from a single sample in a study of T-cell memory formation after mild COVID-19. TCRdb re-called the 5' RACE reads with MiXCR, one entry per CDR3 protein. The sample carries about 410,000 distinct CDR3 sequences, 18% recorded once. Sequencing input: PBMCs or a T cell subset sorted from them (not recorded which). These receptor sequences come from a man aged 18 to 30 who had mild COVID-19 (a few samples of this study predate the infection). Cell type and time point are not known. Both conserved end residues are part of each CDR3. Fields, in order: CDR3 protein, CDR3 DNA, V gene, clone size, J gene, D gene. D genes are given only for firm matches. Expanded clones get a size class; other rows say once, few or many, or leave the size out.

CDR3aa: CATTGTAMNTEAFF; CDR3nt: TGTGCCACAACCGGGACAGCTATGAACACTGAAGCTTTCTTT; v_gene: TRBV6-2/TRBV6-3; abundance: NA; j_gene: TRBJ1-1; d_gene: TRBD1
CDR3aa: CASSLQRGDQETQYF; CDR3nt: TGTGCCAGCAGCTTACAGCGGGGGGATCAAGAGACCCAGTACTTC; v_gene: TRBV7-2; abundance: NA; j_gene: TRBJ2-5; d_gene: TRBD2
CDR3aa: CAISDGGGASETQYF; CDR3nt: TGTGCCATCAGTGATGGCGGGGGGGCATCAGAGACCCAGTACTTC; v_gene: TRBV10-3; abundance: few; j_gene: TRBJ2-5; d_gene: TRBD2
CDR3aa: CATSPRRTTQGPDTQYF; CDR3nt: TGTGCCACCAGCCCCCGTCGGACAACACAGGGCCCAGATACGCAGTATTTT; v_gene: TRBV15; abundance: many; j_gene: TRBJ2-3; d_gene: NA
CDR3aa: CASSFAGVGELFF; CDR3nt: TGTGCCAGCAGTTTCGCGGGGGTCGGGGAGCTGTTTTTT; v_gene: TRBV27; abundance: few; j_gene: TRBJ2-2; d_gene: TRBD2
CDR3aa: CASSSTGTSVGDTQYF; CDR3nt: TGTGCCAGCAGCTCCACCGGGACTAGCGTAGGGGATACGCAGTATTTT; v_gene: TRBV7-2; abundance: few; j_gene: TRBJ2-3; d_gene: TRBD2
CDR3aa: CASSQGPAGGAGELFF; CDR3nt: TGCGCCAGCAGCCAAGGCCCTGCGGGGGGCGCCGGGGAGCTGTTTTTT; v_gene: TRBV4-3; abundance: few; j_gene: TRBJ2-2; d_gene: TRBD2
CDR3aa: CASSPRPRETQYF; CDR3nt: TGTGCCAGCAGCCCGAGGCCTCGAGAGACCCAGTACTTC; v_gene: TRBV9; abundance: NA; j_gene: TRBJ2-5; d_gene: NA
CDR3aa: CSAAPGQGFNQPQHF; CDR3nt: TGCAGTGCAGCTCCGGGACAGGGGTTCAATCAGCCCCAGCATTTT; v_gene: TRBV20-1; abundance: NA; j_gene: TRBJ1-5; d_gene: TRBD1
CDR3aa: CASRLTGGRTEAFF; CDR3nt: TGTGCCAGCAGGTTAACAGGGGGGAGGACTGAAGCTTTCTTT; v_gene: TRBV5-8; abundance: NA; j_gene: TRBJ1-1; d_gene: TRBD1
CDR3aa: CASSLRRANTGELFF; CDR3nt: TGTGCCAGCAGTCTCCGACGGGCGAACACCGGGGAGCTGTTTTTT; v_gene: TRBV12-3/TRBV12-4; abundance: NA; j_gene: TRBJ2-2; d_gene: NA
CDR3aa: CASRQDPLGGEAFF; CDR3nt: TGCGCCAGCAGACAGGATCCCCTTGGGGGTGAAGCTTTCTTT; v_gene: TRBV5-1; abundance: NA; j_gene: TRBJ1-1; d_gene: NA
CDR3aa: CASSEASKTQYF; CDR3nt: TGTGCCAGCAGCGAGGCGTCAAAGACCCAGTACTTC; v_gene: TRBV7-6; abundance: NA; j_gene: TRBJ2-5; d_gene: NA
CDR3aa: CASSFSGGGTGELFF; CDR3nt: TGTGCCAGCAGCTTCAGCGGGGGCGGCACCGGGGAGCTGTTTTTT; v_gene: TRBV7-2; abundance: many; j_gene: TRBJ2-2; d_gene: TRBD2
CDR3aa: CASSVGIGGDTGELFF; CDR3nt: TGTGCCAGCAGCGTAGGGATCGGGGGCGACACCGGGGAGCTGTTTTTT; v_gene: TRBV9; abundance: many; j_gene: TRBJ2-2; d_gene: NA
CDR3aa: CATSRDGSGSTEAFF; CDR3nt: TGTGCCACCAGCAGAGATGGGAGTGGGAGCACTGAAGCTTTCTTT; v_gene: TRBV15; abundance: NA; j_gene: TRBJ1-1; d_gene: NA
CDR3aa: CASSSWTGGTRDTQYF; CDR3nt: TGTGCCAGCAGCTCATGGACTGGCGGGACTCGAGATACGCAGTATTTT; v_gene: TRBV11-1; abundance: NA; j_gene: TRBJ2-3; d_gene: NA
CDR3aa: CASGLDKTGMNTEAFF; CDR3nt: TGTGCTAGTGGTTTGGATAAAACAGGGATGAACACTGAAGCTTTCTTT; v_gene: TRBV12-5; abundance: NA; j_gene: TRBJ1-1; d_gene: NA
CDR3aa: CASSPGTGGFSNQPQHF; CDR3nt: TGCGCCAGCAGTCCCGGGACAGGGGGTTTTAGCAATCAGCCCCAGCATTTT; v_gene: TRBV5-1; abundance: few; j_gene: TRBJ1-5; d_gene: TRBD1
CDR3aa: CASSLTSGGADEQFF; CDR3nt: TGTGCCAGCAGCCTGACTAGCGGGGGGGCCGATGAGCAGTTCTTC; v_gene: TRBV7-9; abundance: few; j_gene: TRBJ2-1; d_gene: TRBD2
CDR3aa: CASSLGQENYGYTF; CDR3nt: TGTGCCAGCAGTTTAGGGCAGGAGAACTATGGCTACACCTTC; v_gene: TRBV12-3/TRBV12-4; abundance: few; j_gene: TRBJ1-2; d_gene: NA
CDR3aa: CASSSQGSGDEAFF; CDR3nt: TGTGCCAGCAGCTCCCAAGGGAGTGGGGATGAAGCTTTCTTT; v_gene: TRBV7-3; abundance: NA; j_gene: TRBJ1-1; d_gene: NA
CDR3aa: CASSLAYQAVVGYTF; CDR3nt: TGTGCCAGCAGTTTAGCGTATCAGGCGGTGGTAGGCTACACCTTC; v_gene: TRBV12-3/TRBV12-4; abundance: few; j_gene: TRBJ1-2; d_gene: NA
CDR3aa: CASSPPASGGGMFF; CDR3nt: TGTGCCAGCAGCCCCCCAGCCAGCGGGGGGGGAATGTTTTTT; v_gene: TRBV28; abundance: few; j_gene: TRBJ2-2; d_gene: TRBD2
CDR3aa: CASSAGTTSPLHF; CDR3nt: TGTGCCAGCTCAGCCGGGACTACTTCACCCCTCCACTTT; v_gene: TRBV18; abundance: few; j_gene: TRBJ1-6; d_gene: NA
CDR3aa: CASSLAWTGQFLHF; CDR3nt: TGTGCCAGCAGCTTAGCGTGGACAGGGCAGTTCCTCCACTTT; v_gene: TRBV7-2; abundance: few; j_gene: TRBJ1-6; d_gene: TRBD1
CDR3aa: CASGGGDEKLFF; CDR3nt: TGTGCCAGCGGCGGGGGCGACGAAAAACTGTTTTTT; v_gene: TRBV6-2/TRBV6-3; abundance: many; j_gene: TRBJ1-4; d_gene: NA
CDR3aa: CASSEASGQTYGYTF; CDR3nt: TGTGCCAGCAGTGAAGCTTCCGGACAGACCTATGGCTACACCTTC; v_gene: TRBV2; abundance: few; j_gene: TRBJ1-2; d_gene: NA
CDR3aa: CASSPGQFWDTQYF; CDR3nt: TGTGCCAGCAGCCCTGGACAGTTTTGGGATACGCAGTATTTT; v_gene: TRBV3-1; abundance: NA; j_gene: TRBJ2-3; d_gene: NA
CDR3aa: CASSSQGSLGYGYTF; CDR3nt: TGTGCCAGCAGTTCCCAGGGCAGCCTCGGGTATGGCTACACCTTC; v_gene: TRBV28; abundance: few; j_gene: TRBJ1-2; d_gene: NA
CDR3aa: CASSLEGGQYKYNEQFF; CDR3nt: TGTGCCAGCAGCTTAGAAGGGGGTCAGTACAAGTACAATGAGCAGTTCTTC; v_gene: TRBV7-8; abundance: few; j_gene: TRBJ2-1; d_gene: NA
CDR3aa: CASSLTGIQETQYF; CDR3nt: TGTGCCAGCAGCTTAACAGGGATCCAAGAGACCCAGTACTTC; v_gene: TRBV7-2; abundance: few; j_gene: TRBJ2-5; d_gene: NA
CDR3aa: CASSSGSDTEAFF; CDR3nt: TGCGCCAGCAGCTCGGGGTCAGACACTGAAGCTTTCTTT; v_gene: TRBV5-1; abundance: NA; j_gene: TRBJ1-1; d_gene: NA
CDR3aa: CSARERPYEQYF; CDR3nt: TGCAGTGCCAGGGAGAGACCCTACGAGCAGTACTTC; v_gene: TRBV20-1; abundance: NA; j_gene: TRBJ2-7; d_gene: NA
CDR3aa: CASSQGRGTGLRSPLHF; CDR3nt: TGCGCCAGCAGCCAAGGCCGTGGGACAGGGCTTCGTTCACCCCTCCACTTT; v_gene: TRBV4-3; abundance: many; j_gene: TRBJ1-6; d_gene: TRBD1
CDR3aa: CASSREWAGTTTDTQYF; CDR3nt: TGCGCCAGCAGCCGAGAGTGGGCCGGGACGACCACAGATACGCAGTATTTT; v_gene: TRBV4-3; abundance: few; j_gene: TRBJ2-3; d_gene: NA
CDR3aa: CSADPRSYGYTF; CDR3nt: TGCAGTGCAGACCCCAGGAGCTATGGCTACACCTTC; v_gene: TRBV20-1; abundance: NA; j_gene: TRBJ1-2; d_gene: NA
CDR3aa: CASSSGQATEAFF; CDR3nt: TGTGCCAGCAGCTCGGGACAGGCCACTGAAGCTTTCTTT; v_gene: TRBV7-3; abundance: few; j_gene: TRBJ1-1; d_gene: TRBD1